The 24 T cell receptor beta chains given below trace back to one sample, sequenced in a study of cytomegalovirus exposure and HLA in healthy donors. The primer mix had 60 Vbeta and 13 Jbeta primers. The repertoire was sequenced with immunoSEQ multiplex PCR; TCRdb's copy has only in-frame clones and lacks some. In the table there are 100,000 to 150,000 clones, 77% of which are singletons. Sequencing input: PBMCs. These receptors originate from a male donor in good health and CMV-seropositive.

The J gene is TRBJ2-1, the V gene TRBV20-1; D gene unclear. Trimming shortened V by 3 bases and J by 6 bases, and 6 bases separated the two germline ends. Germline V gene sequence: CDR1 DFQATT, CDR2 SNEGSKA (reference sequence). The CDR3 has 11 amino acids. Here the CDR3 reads CSASRSNEQFF. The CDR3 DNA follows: TGCAGTGCTAGTCGGTCCAATGAGCAGTTCTTC.

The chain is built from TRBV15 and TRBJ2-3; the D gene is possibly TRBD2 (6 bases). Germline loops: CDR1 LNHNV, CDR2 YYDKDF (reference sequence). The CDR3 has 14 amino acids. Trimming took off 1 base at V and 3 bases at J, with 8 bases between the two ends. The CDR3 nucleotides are TGTGCCACCAGCAGAGGGGGGGAAACAGATACGCAGTATTTT. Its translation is CATSRGGETDTQYF. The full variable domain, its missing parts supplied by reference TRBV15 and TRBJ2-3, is DAMVIQNPRYQVTQFGKPVTLSCSQTLNHNVMYWYQQKSSQAPKLLFHYYDKDFNNEADTPDNFQSRRPNTSFCFLDIRSPGLGDTAMYLCATSRGGETDTQYFGPGTRLTVL.

The CDR3 here is CASSRGTSGGAGTDTQYF. The CDR3 nucleotides are TGCGCCAGCAGCCGAGGGACTAGCGGGGGGGCGGGCACAGATACGCAGTATTTT. V usage is TRBV5-1 and J usage is TRBJ2-3, with 16 bases identical to TRBD2. The CDR3 loop spans 18 amino acids. Germline trimming cut 4 bases from V and 1 base from J; bases unmatched to any gene: 6. Germline V gene lookup returns CDR1 SGHRS and CDR2 YFSETQ.

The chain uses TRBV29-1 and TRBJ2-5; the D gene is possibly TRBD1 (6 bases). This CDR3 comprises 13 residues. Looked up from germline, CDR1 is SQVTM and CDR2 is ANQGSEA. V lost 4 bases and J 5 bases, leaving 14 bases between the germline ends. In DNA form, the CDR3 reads TGCAGCGTTGGAACAGGGCGGCGGGAGACCCAGTACTTC. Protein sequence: CSVGTGRRETQYF.

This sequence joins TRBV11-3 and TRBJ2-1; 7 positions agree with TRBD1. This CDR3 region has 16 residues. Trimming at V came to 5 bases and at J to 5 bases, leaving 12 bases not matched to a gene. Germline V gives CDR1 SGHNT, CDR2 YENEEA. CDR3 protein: CASSAIRQGRNNEQFF. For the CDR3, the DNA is TGTGCCAGCAGCGCTATACGACAGGGTAGGAACAATGAGCAGTTCTTC.

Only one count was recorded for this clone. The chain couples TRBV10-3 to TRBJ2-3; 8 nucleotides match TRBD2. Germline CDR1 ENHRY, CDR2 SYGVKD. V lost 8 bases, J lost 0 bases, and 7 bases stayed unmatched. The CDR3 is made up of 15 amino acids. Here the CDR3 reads CAIGDGTRSTDTQYF. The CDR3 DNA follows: TGTGCCATCGGAGATGGGACTAGAAGCACAGATACGCAGTATTTT.

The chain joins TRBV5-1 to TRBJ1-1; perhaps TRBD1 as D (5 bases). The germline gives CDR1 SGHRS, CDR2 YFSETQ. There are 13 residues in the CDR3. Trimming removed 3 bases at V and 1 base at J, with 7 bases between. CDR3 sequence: CASSYRGNTEAFF. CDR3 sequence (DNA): TGCGCCAGCAGCTATAGGGGGAACACTGAAGCTTTCTTT.

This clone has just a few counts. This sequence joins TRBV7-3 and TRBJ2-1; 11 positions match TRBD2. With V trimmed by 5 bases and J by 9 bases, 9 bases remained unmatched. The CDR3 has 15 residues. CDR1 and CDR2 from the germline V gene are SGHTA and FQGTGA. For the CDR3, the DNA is TGTGCCAGCAGCACACTAGCGGGAGAAATGGGTGAGCAGTTCTTC. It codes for CASSTLAGEMGEQFF.

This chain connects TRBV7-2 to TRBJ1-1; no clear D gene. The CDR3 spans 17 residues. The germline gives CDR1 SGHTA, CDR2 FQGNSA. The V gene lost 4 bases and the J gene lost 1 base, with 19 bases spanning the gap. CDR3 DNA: TGTGCCAGCAGCTCACAGTCTCTATGGGCGGGGAACACTGAAGCTTTCTTT. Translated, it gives CASSSQSLWAGNTEAFF. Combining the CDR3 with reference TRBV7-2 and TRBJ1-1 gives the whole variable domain GAGVSQSPSNKVTEKGKDVELRCDPISGHTALYWYRQSLGQGLEFLIYFQGNSAPDKSGLPSDRFSAERTGGSVSTLTIQRTQQEDSAVYLCASSSQSLWAGNTEAFFGQGTRLTVV.

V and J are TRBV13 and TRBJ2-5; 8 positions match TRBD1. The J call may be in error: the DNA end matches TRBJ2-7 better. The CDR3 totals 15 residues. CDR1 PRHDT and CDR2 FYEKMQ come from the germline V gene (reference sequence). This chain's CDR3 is CASSQDRGSSYEQYF. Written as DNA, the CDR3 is TGTGCCAGCAGCCAAGACAGGGGAAGCTCCTACGAGCAGTACTTC.

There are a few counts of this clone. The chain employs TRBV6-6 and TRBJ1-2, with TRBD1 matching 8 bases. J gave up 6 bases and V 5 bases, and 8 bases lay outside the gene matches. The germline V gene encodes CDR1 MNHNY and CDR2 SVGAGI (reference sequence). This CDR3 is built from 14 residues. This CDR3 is CASSADRGRNGYTF. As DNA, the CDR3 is TGTGCCAGCAGTGCCGACAGGGGAAGAAATGGCTACACCTTC.

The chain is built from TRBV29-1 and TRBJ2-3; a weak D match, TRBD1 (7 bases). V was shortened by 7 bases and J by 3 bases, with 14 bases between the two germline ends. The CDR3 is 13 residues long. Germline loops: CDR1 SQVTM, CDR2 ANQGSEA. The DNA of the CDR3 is TGCAGCGGAGATGCAGGGGGGACAGATACGCAGTATTTT. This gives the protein CSGDAGGTDTQYF.

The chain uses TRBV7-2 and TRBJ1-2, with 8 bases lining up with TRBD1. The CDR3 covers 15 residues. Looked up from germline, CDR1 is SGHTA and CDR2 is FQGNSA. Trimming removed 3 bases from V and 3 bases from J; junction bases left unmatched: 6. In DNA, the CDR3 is TGTGCCAGCAGCTTCGGACAGGGAGGGGACTATGGCTACACCTTC. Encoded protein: CASSFGQGGDYGYTF.

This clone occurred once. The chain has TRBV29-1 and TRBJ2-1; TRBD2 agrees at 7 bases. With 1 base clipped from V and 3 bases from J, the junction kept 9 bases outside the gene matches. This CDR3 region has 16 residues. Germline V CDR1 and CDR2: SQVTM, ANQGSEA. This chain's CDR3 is CSVEGAAGVGYNEQFF. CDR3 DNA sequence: TGCAGCGTTGAAGGTGCTGCGGGAGTGGGCTACAATGAGCAGTTCTTC.

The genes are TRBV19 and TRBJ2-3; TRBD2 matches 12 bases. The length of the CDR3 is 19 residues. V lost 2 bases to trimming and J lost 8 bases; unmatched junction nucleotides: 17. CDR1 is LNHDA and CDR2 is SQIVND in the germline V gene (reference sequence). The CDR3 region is CASSIREGGLAGGRSTQYF. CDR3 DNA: TGTGCCAGTAGTATAAGGGAAGGTGGGCTAGCGGGGGGGCGTTCTACGCAGTATTTT. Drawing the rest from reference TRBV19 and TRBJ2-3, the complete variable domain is DGGITQSPKYLFRKEGQNVTLSCEQNLNHDAMYWYRQDPGQGLRLIYYSQIVNDFQKGDIAEGYSVSREKKESFPLTVTSAQKNPTAFYLCASSIREGGLAGGRSTQYFGPGTRLTVL.

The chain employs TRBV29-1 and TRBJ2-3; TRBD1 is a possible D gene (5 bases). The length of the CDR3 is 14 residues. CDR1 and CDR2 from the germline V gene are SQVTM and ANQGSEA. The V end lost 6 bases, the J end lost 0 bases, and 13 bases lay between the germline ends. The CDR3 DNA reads TGCAGCGTACTCCAAGGGGTTAGCACAGATACGCAGTATTTT. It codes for CSVLQGVSTDTQYF.

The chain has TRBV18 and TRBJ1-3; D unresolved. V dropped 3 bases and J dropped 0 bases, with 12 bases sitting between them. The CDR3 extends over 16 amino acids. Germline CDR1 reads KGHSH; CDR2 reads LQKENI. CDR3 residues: CASSPSRSFSGNTIYF. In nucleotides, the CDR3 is TGTGCCAGCTCACCGAGTCGGTCTTTCTCTGGAAACACCATATATTTT.

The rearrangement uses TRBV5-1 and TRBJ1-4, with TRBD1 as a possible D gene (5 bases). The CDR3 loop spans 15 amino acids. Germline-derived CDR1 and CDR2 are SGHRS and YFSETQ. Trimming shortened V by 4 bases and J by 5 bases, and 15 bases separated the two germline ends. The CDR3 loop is CASSPRFGQNEKLFF. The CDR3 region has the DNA TGCGCCAGCAGCCCCAGATTCGGACAAAATGAAAAACTGTTTTTT.

CDR3 loop: CASSPDAKGFSGNTIYF. CDR3 DNA sequence: TGTGCCAGCAGCCCTGACGCGAAGGGGTTCTCTGGAAACACCATATATTTT. V and J are TRBV28 and TRBJ1-3; D may be TRBD1 (5 bases). V lost 6 bases, J lost 0 bases, and 18 bases lay in between. This CDR3 is built from 17 residues. Germline V CDR1 and CDR2: MDHEN, SYDVKM.

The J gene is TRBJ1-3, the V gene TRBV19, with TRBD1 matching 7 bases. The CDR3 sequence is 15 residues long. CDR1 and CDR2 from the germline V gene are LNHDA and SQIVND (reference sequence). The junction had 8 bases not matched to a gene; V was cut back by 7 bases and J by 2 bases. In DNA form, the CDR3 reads TGTGCCAGTATTGGGACAGCCGGGACTGGAAACACCATATATTTT. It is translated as CASIGTAGTGNTIYF.

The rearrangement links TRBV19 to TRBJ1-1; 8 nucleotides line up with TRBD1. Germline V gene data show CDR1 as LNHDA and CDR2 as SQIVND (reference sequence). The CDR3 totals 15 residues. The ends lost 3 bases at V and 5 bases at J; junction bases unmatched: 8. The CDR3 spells CASSMTWDRRTEAFF. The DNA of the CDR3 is TGTGCCAGTAGTATGACCTGGGACAGGAGGACTGAAGCTTTCTTT.

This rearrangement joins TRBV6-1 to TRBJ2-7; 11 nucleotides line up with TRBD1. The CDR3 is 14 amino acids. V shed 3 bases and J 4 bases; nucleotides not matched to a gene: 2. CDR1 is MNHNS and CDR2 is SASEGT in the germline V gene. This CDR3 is CASSEDRGLYEQYF. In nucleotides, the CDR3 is TGTGCCAGCAGTGAGGACAGGGGGCTATACGAGCAGTACTTC.

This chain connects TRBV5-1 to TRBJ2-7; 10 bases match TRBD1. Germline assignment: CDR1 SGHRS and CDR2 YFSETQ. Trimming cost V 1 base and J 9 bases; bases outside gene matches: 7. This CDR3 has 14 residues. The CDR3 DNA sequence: TGCGCCAGCAGCTTGAGGGGGACAGGGGAAGGGCAGTACTTC. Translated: CASSLRGTGEGQYF.

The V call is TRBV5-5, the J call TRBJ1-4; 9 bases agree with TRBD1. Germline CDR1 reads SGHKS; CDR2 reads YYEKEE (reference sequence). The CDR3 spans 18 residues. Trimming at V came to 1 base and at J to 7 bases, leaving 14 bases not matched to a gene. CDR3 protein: CASSLTRRATGGTEKLFF. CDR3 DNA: TGTGCCAGCAGCTTGACGAGACGAGCGACAGGGGGAACTGAAAAACTGTTTTTT. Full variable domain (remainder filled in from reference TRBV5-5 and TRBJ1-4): DAGVTQSPTHLIKTRGQQVTLRCSPISGHKSVSWYQQVLGQGPQFIFQYYEKEERGRGNFPDRFSARQFPNYSSELNVNALLLGDSALYLCASSLTRRATGGTEKLFFGSGTQLSVL.